The next 10 T cell receptor beta chains were all read from a single sample in a study of glioma-infiltrating T cells after dendritic cell vaccination. Sequenced by immunoSEQ multiplex PCR; TCRdb stores in-frame clones only, minus some. In the table there are about 49,000 clones, approximately 85% of which are singletons. The material sequenced was blood, taken before dendritic cell vaccination. The source is a human donor with glioblastoma.

The gene calls are TRBV7-3 and TRBJ2-2; 10 nucleotides align to TRBD2. The ends lost 1 base at V and 5 bases at J; junction bases unmatched: 13. The CDR3 is made up of 19 amino acids. Germline assignment: CDR1 SGHTA and CDR2 FQGTGA. The CDR3 bases are TGTGCCAGCAGCTTAAACCCCACCAGGCTAGCGGGAGATACCGGGGAGCTGTTTTTT. Residues: CASSLNPTRLAGDTGELFF.

The chain employs TRBV5-4 and TRBJ1-5, with D perhaps matching TRBD1 (6 bases). Germline loops: CDR1 SGHNT, CDR2 YYREEE (reference sequence). V lost 0 bases and J lost 2, with 9 bases in between. The CDR3 is 15 amino acids. As DNA, the CDR3 is TGTGCCAGCAGCTTGGTACCAGGGGGCAATCAGCCCCAGCATTTT. Amino acid sequence: CASSLVPGGNQPQHF.

The chain couples TRBV6-5 to TRBJ2-1, with TRBD2 matching 10 bases. Losses at the gene ends were 6 bases for V and 7 bases for J; bases not matched to a gene: 9. CDR1 and CDR2 from the germline V gene are MNHEY and SVGAGI. The CDR3 covers 15 residues. DNA for the CDR3: TGTGCCAGCAGCCCAGCGGGGGGGCCAGGGAATGAGCAGTTCTTC. Encoded protein: CASSPAGGPGNEQFF.

The CDR3 loop reads CASSAPTASNEKLFF. The CDR3 DNA follows: TGTGCCAGCAGTGCCCCGACAGCTTCTAATGAAAAACTGTTTTTT. The chain employs TRBV6-1 and TRBJ1-4; D is possibly TRBD1 (5 bases). Germline assignment: CDR1 MNHNS and CDR2 SASEGT. This CDR3 contains 15 residues. Trimming removed 4 bases from V and 3 bases from J, with 12 bases in between.

The CDR3 DNA sequence: TGTGCCAGCAGCTTGGAGAGAGAAGAGACCCAGTACTTC. This translates into CASSLEREETQYF. The V and J genes are TRBV5-4 and TRBJ2-5, with unresolved D. CDR1 SGHNT and CDR2 YYREEE come from the germline V gene (reference sequence). Trimming took off 0 bases at V and 3 bases at J, with 6 bases between the two ends. The CDR3 contains 13 residues. Drawing the rest from reference TRBV5-4 and TRBJ2-5, the complete variable domain is ETGVTQSPTHLIKTRGQQVTLRCSSQSGHNTVSWYQQALGQGPQFIFQYYREEENGRGNFPPRFSGLQFPNYSSELNVNALELDDSALYLCASSLEREETQYFGPGTRLLVL.

The rearrangement uses TRBV29-1 and TRBJ1-4, with D uncertain. The CDR3 totals 16 residues. V was cut by 4 bases and J by 3 bases, with 18 bases left in between. The V gene's germline CDR1 is SQVTM and CDR2 ANQGSEA. As DNA, the CDR3 is TGCAGCGTTGCGCCAGGAGGCGCTGGGGCTAATGAAAAACTGTTTTTT. This sequence encodes CSVAPGGAGANEKLFF.

The V gene is TRBV29-1, the J gene TRBJ2-3; D possibly corresponds to TRBD1 (5 bases). This CDR3 spans 15 amino acids. V was trimmed by 6 bases and J by 2 bases, leaving 18 bases between them. CDR1 and CDR2 from the germline V gene are SQVTM and ANQGSEA. The CDR3 nucleotides read TGCAGCGTCACATCTCGTCTCAGGGCCACAGATACGCAGTATTTT. Amino acids: CSVTSRLRATDTQYF.

The rearrangement uses TRBV10-3 and TRBJ1-5, with 8 nucleotides matching TRBD1. Trimming removed 0 bases from V and 7 bases from J; junction bases left unmatched: 2. Germline loops: CDR1 ENHRY, CDR2 SYGVKD. This CDR3 region has 14 residues. The CDR3 protein is CAISESDREQPQHF. In DNA form, the CDR3 reads TGTGCCATCAGTGAGTCGGACAGGGAACAGCCCCAGCATTTT.

The gene calls are TRBV4-1 and TRBJ2-7, with TRBD2 matching 12 bases. Germline lookup yields CDR1 MGHRA and CDR2 YSYEKL. The CDR3 has 17 amino acids. Losses at the gene ends were 2 bases for V and 2 bases for J; bases not matched to a gene: 7. The CDR3 nucleotides read TGCGCCAGCAGCCAAAATTTCCGGACTAGCGGGGCCTACGAGCAGTACTTC. This gives the protein CASSQNFRTSGAYEQYF.

This clone was seen a single time. The chain employs TRBV7-2 and TRBJ1-2; TRBD1 agrees at 7 bases. V lost 8 bases and J lost 4; bases outside the gene matches: 7. From germline, CDR1 is SGHTA and CDR2 FQGNSA. The CDR3 has 13 residues. The CDR3 coding sequence is TGTGCCAGCTCCCAGGGGGTAGGCTATGGCTACACCTTC. Amino acids: CASSQGVGYGYTF.